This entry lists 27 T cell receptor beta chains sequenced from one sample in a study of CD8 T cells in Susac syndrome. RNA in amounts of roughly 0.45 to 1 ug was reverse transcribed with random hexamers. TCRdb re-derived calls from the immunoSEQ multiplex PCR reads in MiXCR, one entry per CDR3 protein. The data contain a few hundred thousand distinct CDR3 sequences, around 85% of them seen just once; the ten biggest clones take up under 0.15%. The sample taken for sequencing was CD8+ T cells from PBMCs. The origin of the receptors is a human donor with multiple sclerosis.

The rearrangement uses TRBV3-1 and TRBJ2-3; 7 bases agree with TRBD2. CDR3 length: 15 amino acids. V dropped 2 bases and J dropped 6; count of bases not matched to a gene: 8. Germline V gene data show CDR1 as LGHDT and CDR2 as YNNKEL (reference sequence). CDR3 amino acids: CASSQLGLVGDTQYF. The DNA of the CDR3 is TGTGCCAGCAGCCAACTAGGACTAGTGGGCGATACGCAGTATTTT.

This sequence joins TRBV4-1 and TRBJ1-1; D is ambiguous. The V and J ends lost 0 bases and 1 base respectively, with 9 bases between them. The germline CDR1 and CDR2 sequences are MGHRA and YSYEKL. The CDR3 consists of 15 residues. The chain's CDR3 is CASSQELDWNTEAFF. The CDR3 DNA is TGCGCCAGCAGCCAAGAACTTGACTGGAACACTGAAGCTTTCTTT.

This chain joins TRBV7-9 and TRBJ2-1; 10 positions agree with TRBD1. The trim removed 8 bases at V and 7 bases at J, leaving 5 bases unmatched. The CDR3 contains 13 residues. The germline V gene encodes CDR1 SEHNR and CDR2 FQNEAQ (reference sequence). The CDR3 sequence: CASGDRGENEQFF. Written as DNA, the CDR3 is TGTGCCAGCGGGGACAGGGGTGAAAATGAGCAGTTCTTC.

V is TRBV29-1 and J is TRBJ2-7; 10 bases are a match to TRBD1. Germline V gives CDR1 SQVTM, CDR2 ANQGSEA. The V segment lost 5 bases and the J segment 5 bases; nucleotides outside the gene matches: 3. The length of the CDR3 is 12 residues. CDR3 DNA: TGCAGCGTTATGGGACAGGGGAACGAGCAGTACTTC. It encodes CSVMGQGNEQYF.

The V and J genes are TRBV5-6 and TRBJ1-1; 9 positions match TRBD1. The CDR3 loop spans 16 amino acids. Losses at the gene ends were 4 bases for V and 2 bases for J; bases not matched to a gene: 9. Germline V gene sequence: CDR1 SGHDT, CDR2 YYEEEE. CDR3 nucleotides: TGTGCCAGCAGCCCCGGACAGGGGCTAAGCAACACTGAAGCTTTCTTT. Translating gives CASSPGQGLSNTEAFF.

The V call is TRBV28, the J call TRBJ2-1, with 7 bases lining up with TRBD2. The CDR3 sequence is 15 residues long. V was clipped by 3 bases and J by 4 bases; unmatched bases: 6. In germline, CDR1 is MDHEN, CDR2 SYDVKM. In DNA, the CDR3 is TGTGCCAGCAGTTTCCGCGGGAGAAGGTACAATGAGCAGTTCTTC. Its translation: CASSFRGRRYNEQFF.

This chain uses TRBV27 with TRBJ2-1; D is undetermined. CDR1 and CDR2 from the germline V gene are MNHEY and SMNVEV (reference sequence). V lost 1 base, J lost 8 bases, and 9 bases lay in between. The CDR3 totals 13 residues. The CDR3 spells CASSLYSIDEQFF. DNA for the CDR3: TGTGCCAGCAGTTTATACTCCATCGATGAGCAGTTCTTC.

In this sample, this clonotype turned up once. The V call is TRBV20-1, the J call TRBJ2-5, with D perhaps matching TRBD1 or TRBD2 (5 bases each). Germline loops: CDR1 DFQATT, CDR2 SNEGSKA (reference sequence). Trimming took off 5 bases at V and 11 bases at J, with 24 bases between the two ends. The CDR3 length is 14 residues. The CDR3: CSASYQGGSGMQYF. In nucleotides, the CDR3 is TGCAGTGCTTCCTACCAGGGCGGTTCGGGGATGCAGTACTTC.

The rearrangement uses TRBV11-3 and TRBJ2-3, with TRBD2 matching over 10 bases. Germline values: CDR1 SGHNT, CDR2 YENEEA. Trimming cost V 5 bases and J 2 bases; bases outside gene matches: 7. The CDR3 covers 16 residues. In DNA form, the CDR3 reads TGTGCCAGCAGCCTAAGGACTAGCGGAGACACAGATACGCAGTATTTT. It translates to CASSLRTSGDTDTQYF.

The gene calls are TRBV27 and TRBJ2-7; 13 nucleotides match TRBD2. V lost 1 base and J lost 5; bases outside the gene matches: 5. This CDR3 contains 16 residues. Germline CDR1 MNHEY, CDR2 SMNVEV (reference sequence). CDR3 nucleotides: TGTGCCAGCAGTTTATTACTAGCGGGAGGGTTCAACGAGCAGTACTTC. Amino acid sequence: CASSLLLAGGFNEQYF.

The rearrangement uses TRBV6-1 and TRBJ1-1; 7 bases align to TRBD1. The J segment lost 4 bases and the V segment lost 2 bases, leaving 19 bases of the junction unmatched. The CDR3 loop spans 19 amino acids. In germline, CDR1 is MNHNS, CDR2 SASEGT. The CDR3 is CASSESLGGRGLLSTEAFF. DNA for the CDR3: TGTGCCAGCAGTGAATCCTTAGGCGGCAGGGGGTTGTTAAGCACTGAAGCTTTCTTT.

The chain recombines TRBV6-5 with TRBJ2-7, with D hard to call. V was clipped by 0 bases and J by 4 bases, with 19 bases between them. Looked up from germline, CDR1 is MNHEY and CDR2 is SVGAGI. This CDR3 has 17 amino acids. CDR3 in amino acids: CASSYSISRVEWYEQYF. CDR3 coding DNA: TGTGCCAGCAGTTACTCGATTTCTAGGGTAGAGTGGTACGAGCAGTACTTC.

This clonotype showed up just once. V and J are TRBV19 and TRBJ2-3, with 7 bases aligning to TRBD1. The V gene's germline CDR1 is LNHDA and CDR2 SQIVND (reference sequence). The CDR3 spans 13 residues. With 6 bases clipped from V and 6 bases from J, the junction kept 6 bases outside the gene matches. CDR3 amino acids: CASRSTGADTQYF. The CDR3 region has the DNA TGTGCCAGTAGGAGCACAGGGGCCGATACGCAGTATTTT. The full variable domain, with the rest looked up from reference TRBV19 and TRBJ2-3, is DGGITQSPKYLFRKEGQNVTLSCEQNLNHDAMYWYRQDPGQGLRLIYYSQIVNDFQKGDIAEGYSVSREKKESFPLTVTSAQKNPTAFYLCASRSTGADTQYFGPGTRLTVL.

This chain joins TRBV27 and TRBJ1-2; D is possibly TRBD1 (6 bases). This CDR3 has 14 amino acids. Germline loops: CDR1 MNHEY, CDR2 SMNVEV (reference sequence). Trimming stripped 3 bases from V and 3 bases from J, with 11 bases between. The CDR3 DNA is TGTGCCAGCAGTTTCAGGGGAATTGACTATGGCTACACCTTC. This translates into CASSFRGIDYGYTF.

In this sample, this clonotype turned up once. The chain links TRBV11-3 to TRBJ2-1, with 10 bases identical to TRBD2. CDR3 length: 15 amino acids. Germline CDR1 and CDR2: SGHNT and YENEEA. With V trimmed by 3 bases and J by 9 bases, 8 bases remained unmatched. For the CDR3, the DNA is TGTGCCAGCAGCTTTCTTAGCGGGGGGAACACTGAGCAGTTCTTC. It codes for CASSFLSGGNTEQFF.

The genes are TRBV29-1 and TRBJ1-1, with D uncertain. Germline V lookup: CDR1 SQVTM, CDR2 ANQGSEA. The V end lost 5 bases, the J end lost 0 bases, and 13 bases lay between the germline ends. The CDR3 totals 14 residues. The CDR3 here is CSVLTGILNTEAFF. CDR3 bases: TGCAGCGTTCTGACGGGAATCCTGAACACTGAAGCTTTCTTT.

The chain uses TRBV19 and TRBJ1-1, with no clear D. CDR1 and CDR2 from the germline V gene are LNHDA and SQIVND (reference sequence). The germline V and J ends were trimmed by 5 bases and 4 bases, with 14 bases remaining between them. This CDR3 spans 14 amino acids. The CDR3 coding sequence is TGTGCCAGTAGTCCGCTCGTGTACGGCACTGAAGCTTTCTTT. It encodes CASSPLVYGTEAFF.

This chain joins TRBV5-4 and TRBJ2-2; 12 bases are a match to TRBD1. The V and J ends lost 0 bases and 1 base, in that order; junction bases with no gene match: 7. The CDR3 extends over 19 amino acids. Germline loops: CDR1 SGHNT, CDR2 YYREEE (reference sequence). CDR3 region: CASSLDYGTGGKNTGELFF. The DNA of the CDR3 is TGTGCCAGCAGCTTGGATTACGGGACAGGGGGCAAGAACACCGGGGAGCTGTTTTTT.

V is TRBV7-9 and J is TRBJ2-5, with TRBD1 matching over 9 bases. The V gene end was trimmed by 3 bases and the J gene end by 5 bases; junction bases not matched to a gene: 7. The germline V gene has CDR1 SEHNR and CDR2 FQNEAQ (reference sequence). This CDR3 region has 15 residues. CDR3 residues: CASSFGTGGVETQYF. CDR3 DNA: TGTGCCAGCAGCTTCGGAACAGGGGGCGTGGAGACCCAGTACTTC.

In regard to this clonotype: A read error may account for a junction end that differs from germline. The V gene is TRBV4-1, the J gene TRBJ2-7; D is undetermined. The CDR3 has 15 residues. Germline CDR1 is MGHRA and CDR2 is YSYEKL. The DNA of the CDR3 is TGCGCCAACAGCCCGACTCTTACCGACCCCTACGAGCAGTACTTC. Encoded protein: CANSPTLTDPYEQYF.

The CDR3 here is CASSSKTPGTAYEQYF. In nucleotides, the CDR3 is TGCGCCAGCAGCTCCAAAACACCCGGGACAGCCTACGAGCAGTACTTC. The chain combines TRBV5-1 with TRBJ2-7; TRBD1 agrees at 7 bases. Trimming removed 3 bases from V and 2 bases from J; junction bases left unmatched: 11. The germline V gene has CDR1 SGHRS and CDR2 YFSETQ. There are 16 residues in the CDR3.

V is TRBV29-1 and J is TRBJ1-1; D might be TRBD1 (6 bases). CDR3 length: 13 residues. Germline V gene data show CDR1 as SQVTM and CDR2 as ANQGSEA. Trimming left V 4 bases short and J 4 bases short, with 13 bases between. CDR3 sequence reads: CSVAGGGGTEAFF. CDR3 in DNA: TGCAGCGTTGCGGGGGGCGGTGGCACTGAAGCTTTCTTT. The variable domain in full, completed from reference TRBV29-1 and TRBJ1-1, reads SAVISQKPSRDICQRGTSLTIQCQVDSQVTMMFWYRQQPGQSLTLIATANQGSEATYESGFVIDKFPISRPNLTFSTLTVSNMSPEDSSIYLCSVAGGGGTEAFFGQGTRLTVV.

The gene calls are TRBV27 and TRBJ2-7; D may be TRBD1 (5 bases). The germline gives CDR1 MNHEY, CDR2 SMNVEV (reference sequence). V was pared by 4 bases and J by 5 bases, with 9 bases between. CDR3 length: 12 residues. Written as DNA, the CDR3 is TGTGCCAGCAGTTCGACAGCTAACGAGCAGTACTTC. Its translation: CASSSTANEQYF.

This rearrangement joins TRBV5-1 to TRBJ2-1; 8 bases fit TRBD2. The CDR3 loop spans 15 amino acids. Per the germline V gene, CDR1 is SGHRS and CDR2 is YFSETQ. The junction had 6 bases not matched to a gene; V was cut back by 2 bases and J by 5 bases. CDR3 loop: CASSLERELDNEQFF. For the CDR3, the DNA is TGCGCCAGCAGCTTAGAGCGGGAGCTCGACAATGAGCAGTTCTTC.

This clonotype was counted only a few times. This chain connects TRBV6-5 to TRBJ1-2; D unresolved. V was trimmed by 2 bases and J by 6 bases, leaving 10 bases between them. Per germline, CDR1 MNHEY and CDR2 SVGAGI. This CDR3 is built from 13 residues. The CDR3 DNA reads TGTGCCAGCAGTTACGCGGGAGCGGATGGCTACACCTTC. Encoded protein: CASSYAGADGYTF.

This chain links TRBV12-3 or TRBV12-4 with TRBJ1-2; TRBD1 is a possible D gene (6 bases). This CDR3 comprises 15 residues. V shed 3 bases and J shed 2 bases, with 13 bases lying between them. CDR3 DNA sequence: TGTGCCAGCAGTTTGGCTCACGGACAGAACTATGGCTACACCTTC. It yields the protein CASSLAHGQNYGYTF.

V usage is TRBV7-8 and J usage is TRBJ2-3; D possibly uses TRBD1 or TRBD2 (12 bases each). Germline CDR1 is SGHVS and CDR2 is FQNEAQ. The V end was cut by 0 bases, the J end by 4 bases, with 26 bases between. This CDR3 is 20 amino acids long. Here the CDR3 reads CASSLAGQGALAGGADTQYF. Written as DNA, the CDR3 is TGTGCCAGCAGCTTAGCGGGACAGGGGGCTCTAGCGGGAGGGGCAGATACGCAGTATTTT.